This T cell receptor beta chain was identified during a study of T cell repertoires in cytomegalovirus infection. As for the study in general: CMV epitopes used comprised recently identified HLA-C-restricted ones and well-studied HLA-B-restricted ones. CMV infection together with matching HLA type was indicated by public TCR beta signatures.

The germline CDR1 and CDR2 sequences are MNHEY and SVGEGT. CDR3 size: 17 residues. The V end was cut by 2 bases, the J end by 0 bases, with 16 bases between. Findings of the study overall: It was HLA-C-restricted CMV-specific TCR beta clonotypes that dominated the response ex vivo.

TCRdb reprocessed the reads with MiXCR, giving one entry per CDR3 protein. The sample carries 750,000 to 950,000 distinct CDR3 sequences, almost 30% recorded once. Comments on this clonotype: Its antigen is not known.

The sequence came from a human donor in good health (CMV status not recorded). Some clones in this sample may be carry-over from other donors' samples. The material sequenced was cultured CD8+ T cells from PBMCs, taken from culture after CMV antigen stimulation. The rearrangement joins TRBV6-2 or TRBV6-3 to TRBJ1-1; perhaps TRBD1 as D (5 bases). The CDR3 DNA reads as TGTGCCAGCAGTTACCCGATGGGGCAGATCATGAACACTGAAGCTTTCTTT. Translated: CASSYPMGQIMNTEAFF.